This T cell receptor beta chain was documented in a study of CD8 T cells in ankylosing spondylitis. One entry per CDR3 protein, called by TCRdb with MiXCR from the 5' RACE reads. The sample lists more than 150,000 distinct CDR3 sequences, approximately 18% occurring once. V shed 4 bases and J shed 1 base, with 20 bases lying between them. The CDR3 spans 17 residues. The V gene's germline CDR1 is SQVTM and CDR2 ANQGSEA. Sequencing input: blood, either unsorted or a sorted T cell fraction (not recorded which). The receptor's source is a male donor under 30 with ankylosing spondylitis or in good health (not recorded which). The genes are TRBV29-1 and TRBJ2-1; the D is unclear. The CDR3 protein is CSVGTLRTQGSYNEQFF. CDR3 nucleotides: TGCAGCGTTGGAACCCTTCGGACGCAAGGGTCCTACAATGAGCAGTTCTTC.